These 9 T cell receptor beta chains were all obtained from the same sample, sequenced in a study of T cell responses to AZD1222 COVID-19 vaccine. Sequenced by immunoSEQ multiplex PCR; TCRdb stores in-frame clones only, minus some. The profile shows 200,000 or so clones, approximately 94% of them singletons. Sequences were derived from peripheral blood, sampled on day 0 of MenACWY control vaccination. These receptors originate from an adult in good health.

This clone was recorded once. CDR3 in amino acids: CASSFQTRGYTF. DNA for the CDR3: TGTGCCAGCAGTTTCCAGACGAGGGGCTACACCTTC. This chain connects TRBV28 to TRBJ1-2; D uncertain. V gave up 3 bases and J gave up 8 bases, with 10 bases separating them. CDR3 length: 12 amino acids. Germline CDR1 MDHEN, CDR2 SYDVKM.

The chain is built from TRBV5-1 and TRBJ1-2, with D uncertain. Looked up from germline, CDR1 is SGHRS and CDR2 is YFSETQ. V was clipped by 3 bases and J by 4 bases, with 10 bases between them. The CDR3 is 13 residues long. CDR3 DNA sequence: TGCGCCAGCAGCTCGACAACGGCCTATGGCTACACCTTC. Translation: CASSSTTAYGYTF.

This clone was seen once. V gene TRBV19 combines with J gene TRBJ2-7, with no clear D. CDR3 length equals 13 residues. V was cut by 4 bases and J by 4 bases, with 11 bases left in between. Germline assignment: CDR1 LNHDA and CDR2 SQIVND (reference sequence). CDR3 sequence: CASSRDGIYEQYF. CDR3 bases: TGTGCCAGTAGTAGAGACGGAATTTACGAGCAGTACTTC.

The rearrangement links TRBV18 to TRBJ2-3; 7 bases are shared with TRBD1. V was clipped by 5 bases and J by 2 bases; unmatched bases: 7. Looked up from germline, CDR1 is KGHSH and CDR2 is LQKENI. The CDR3 contains 15 residues. The CDR3 nucleotides are TGTGCCAGCTCAACCAGGACAGGATTCACAGATACGCAGTATTTT. It yields the protein CASSTRTGFTDTQYF.

The rearrangement uses TRBV12-3 or TRBV12-4 and TRBJ1-1, with D unresolved. Deletions cut 6 bases from V and 11 bases from J, with 16 bases between. CDR3 length equals 12 residues. The chain's CDR3 is CASSPRPRGAFF. The CDR3 DNA reads as TGTGCCAGCAGCCCTAGACCGCGAGGGGCTTTCTTT.

This clone was observed once. The V call is TRBV19, the J call TRBJ1-1; D is ambiguous. Germline values: CDR1 LNHDA, CDR2 SQIVND (reference sequence). The V end was cut by 4 bases, the J end by 4 bases, with 13 bases between. This CDR3 is built from 14 residues. The CDR3 sequence is CASSTDPSSTEAFF. In DNA, the CDR3 is TGTGCCAGTAGTACGGACCCCTCGAGCACTGAAGCTTTCTTT.

The chain carries TRBV5-1 and TRBJ2-1; a weak D match, TRBD2 (6 bases). The CDR3 is 14 residues long. The germline gives CDR1 SGHRS, CDR2 YFSETQ. V lost 0 bases to trimming and J lost 9 bases, with 13 bases between them. CDR3 protein: CASSLDPGVGEQFF. The CDR3 region has the DNA TGCGCCAGCAGCTTGGACCCGGGGGTTGGTGAGCAGTTCTTC. The variable domain in full, completed from reference TRBV5-1 and TRBJ2-1, reads KAGVTQTPRYLIKTRGQQVTLSCSPISGHRSVSWYQQTPGQGLQFLFEYFSETQRNKGNFPGRFSGRQFSNSRSEMNVSTLELGDSALYLCASSLDPGVGEQFFGPGTRLTVL.

The chain recombines TRBV18 with TRBJ2-1, with 7 bases matching TRBD1. Germline V gene lookup returns CDR1 KGHSH and CDR2 LQKENI. The CDR3 has 15 amino acids. The J segment lost 0 bases and the V segment lost 6 bases, leaving 5 bases of the junction unmatched. The CDR3 region is CASSPDRVSYNEQFF. DNA of the CDR3: TGTGCCAGCTCCCCCGACAGGGTCTCCTACAATGAGCAGTTCTTC. The complete variable domain, with remaining parts taken from reference TRBV18 and TRBJ2-1, reads NAGVMQNPRHLVRRRGQEARLRCSPMKGHSHVYWYRQLPEEGLKFMVYLQKENIIDESGMPKERFSAEFPKEGPSILRIQQVVRGDSAAYFCASSPDRVSYNEQFFGPGTRLTVL.

This sequence joins TRBV5-4 and TRBJ1-1; unclear D gene. CDR3 length: 13 residues. With 0 bases removed from V and 3 bases from J, the gap between germline ends came to 6 bases. The germline V gene has CDR1 SGHNT and CDR2 YYREEE (reference sequence). The CDR3 region has the DNA TGTGCCAGCAGCTTGGAAACATACACTGAAGCTTTCTTT. It translates to CASSLETYTEAFF. The variable domain in full, with the rest retrieved from reference TRBV5-4 and TRBJ1-1, is ETGVTQSPTHLIKTRGQQVTLRCSSQSGHNTVSWYQQALGQGPQFIFQYYREEENGRGNFPPRFSGLQFPNYSSELNVNALELDDSALYLCASSLETYTEAFFGQGTRLTVV.